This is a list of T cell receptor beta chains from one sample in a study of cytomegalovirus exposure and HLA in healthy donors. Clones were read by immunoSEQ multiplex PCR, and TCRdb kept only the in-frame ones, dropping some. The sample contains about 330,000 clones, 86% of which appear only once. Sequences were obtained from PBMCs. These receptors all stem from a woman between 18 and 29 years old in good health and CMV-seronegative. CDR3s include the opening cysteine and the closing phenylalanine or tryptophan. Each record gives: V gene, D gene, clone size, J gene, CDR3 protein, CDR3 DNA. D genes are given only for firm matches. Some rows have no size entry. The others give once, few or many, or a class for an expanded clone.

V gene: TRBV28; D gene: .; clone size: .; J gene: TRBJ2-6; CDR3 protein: CASNRGLISGANVLTF; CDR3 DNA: TGTGCCAGCAACAGAGGACTAATCTCTGGGGCCAACGTCCTGACTTTC
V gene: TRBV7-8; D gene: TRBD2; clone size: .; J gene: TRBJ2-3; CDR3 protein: CASSWGTSGSDTQYF; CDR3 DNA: TGTGCCAGCAGCTGGGGGACTAGCGGGAGTGATACGCAGTATTTT
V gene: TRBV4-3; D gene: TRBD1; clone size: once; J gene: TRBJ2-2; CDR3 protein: CASSQDLWSSDRINTGELFF; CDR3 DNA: TGCGCCAGCAGCCAAGATCTATGGTCCTCGGACAGGATTAACACCGGGGAGCTGTTTTTT
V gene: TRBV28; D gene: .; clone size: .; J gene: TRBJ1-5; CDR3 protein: CASSLLRRLGGPQHF; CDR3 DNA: TGTGCCAGCAGTTTGCTCCGACGGTTGGGGGGGCCCCAGCATTTT
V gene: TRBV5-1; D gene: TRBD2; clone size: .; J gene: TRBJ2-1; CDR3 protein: CASSPPTSGTIYEQFF; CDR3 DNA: TGCGCCAGCAGCCCTCCGACTAGCGGGACCATCTATGAGCAGTTCTTC
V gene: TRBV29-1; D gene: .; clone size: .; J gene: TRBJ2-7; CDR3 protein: CSVVVTSSYEQYF; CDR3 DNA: TGCAGCGTTGTGGTCACAAGCTCCTACGAGCAGTACTTC
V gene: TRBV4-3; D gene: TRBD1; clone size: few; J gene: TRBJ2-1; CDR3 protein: CASSSTLFPGTGSRDEQFF; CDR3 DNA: TGCGCCAGCAGCTCCACCCTCTTTCCCGGGACAGGGTCACGGGATGAGCAGTTCTTC
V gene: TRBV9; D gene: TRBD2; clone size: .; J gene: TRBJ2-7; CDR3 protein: CASSAYREAGSYEQYF; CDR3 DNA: TGTGCCAGCAGCGCATACCGGGAGGCCGGTTCCTACGAGCAGTACTTC
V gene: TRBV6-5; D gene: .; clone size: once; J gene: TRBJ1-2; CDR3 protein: CASSYSEGFLGYTF; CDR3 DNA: TGTGCCAGCAGTTACTCTGAGGGTTTCCTTGGCTACACCTTC
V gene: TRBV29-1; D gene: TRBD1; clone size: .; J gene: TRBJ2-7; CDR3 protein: CSVGQGANYEQYF; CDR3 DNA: TGCAGCGTTGGGCAGGGGGCAAACTACGAGCAGTACTTC
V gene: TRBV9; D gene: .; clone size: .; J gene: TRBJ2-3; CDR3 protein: CASSVEGELWRADTQYF; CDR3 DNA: TGTGCCAGCAGCGTAGAGGGGGAGTTATGGCGGGCAGATACGCAGTATTTT
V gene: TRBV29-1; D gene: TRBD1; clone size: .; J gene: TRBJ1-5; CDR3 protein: CSAQWDRDQPQHF; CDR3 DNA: TGCAGCGCCCAGTGGGACAGGGATCAGCCCCAGCATTTT
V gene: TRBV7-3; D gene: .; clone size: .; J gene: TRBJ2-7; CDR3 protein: CASSLTAAYEQYF; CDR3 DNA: TGTGCCAGCAGCTTAACGGCAGCCTACGAGCAGTACTTC
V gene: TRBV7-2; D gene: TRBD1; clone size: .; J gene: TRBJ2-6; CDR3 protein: CASSEGQLGSGANVLTF; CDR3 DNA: TGTGCCAGCAGCGAGGGACAGCTCGGCTCTGGGGCCAACGTCCTGACTTTC
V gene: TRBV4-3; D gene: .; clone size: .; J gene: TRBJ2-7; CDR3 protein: CASSQDRGGPTYEQYF; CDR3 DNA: TGCGCCAGCAGCCAAGATAGGGGAGGTCCCACCTACGAGCAGTACTTC
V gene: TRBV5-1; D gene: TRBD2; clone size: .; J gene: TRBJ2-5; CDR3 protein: CASSGRASGDTLQETQYF; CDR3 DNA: TGCGCCAGCAGCGGTCGTGCTAGCGGTGACACCCTCCAAGAGACCCAGTACTTC
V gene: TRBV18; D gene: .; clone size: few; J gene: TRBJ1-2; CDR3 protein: CASNGGDYGYTF; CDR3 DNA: TGTGCCAGCAATGGGGGGGACTATGGCTACACCTTC
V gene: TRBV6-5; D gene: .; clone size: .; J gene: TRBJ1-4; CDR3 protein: CASSYSGGSDEKLFF; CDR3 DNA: TGTGCCAGCAGTTACTCGGGGGGTTCGGATGAAAAACTGTTTTTT
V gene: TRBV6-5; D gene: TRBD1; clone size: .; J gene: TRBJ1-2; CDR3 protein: CASSTPTGLGYTF; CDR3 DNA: TGTGCCAGCAGTACCCCGACAGGGTTGGGCTACACCTTC
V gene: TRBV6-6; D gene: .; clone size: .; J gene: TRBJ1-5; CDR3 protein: CASSYGGASNQPQHF; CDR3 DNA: TGTGCCAGCAGTTATGGAGGGGCCAGCAATCAGCCCCAGCATTTT
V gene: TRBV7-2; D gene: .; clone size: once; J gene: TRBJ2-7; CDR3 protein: CASTPFQDFGEQYF; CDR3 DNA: TGTGCCAGCACCCCTTTCCAGGATTTTGGCGAGCAGTACTTC
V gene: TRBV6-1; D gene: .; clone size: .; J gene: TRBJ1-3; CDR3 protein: CASRGGQVENTIYF; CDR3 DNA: TGTGCCAGCAGGGGAGGACAAGTAGAAAACACCATATATTTT
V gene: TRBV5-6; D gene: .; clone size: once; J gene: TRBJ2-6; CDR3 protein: CASSLGSLSGANVLTF; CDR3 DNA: TGTGCCAGCAGCTTGGGGTCACTCTCTGGGGCCAACGTCCTGACTTTC
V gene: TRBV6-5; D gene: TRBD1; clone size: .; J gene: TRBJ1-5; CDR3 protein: CASCRGNGNQPQHF; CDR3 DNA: TGTGCCAGCTGCAGGGGGAATGGCAATCAGCCCCAGCATTTT
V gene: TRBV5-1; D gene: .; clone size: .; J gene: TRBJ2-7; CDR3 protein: CASSLANRDPLYEQYF; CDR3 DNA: TGCGCCAGCAGCTTGGCAAACAGGGATCCCCTCTACGAGCAGTACTTC
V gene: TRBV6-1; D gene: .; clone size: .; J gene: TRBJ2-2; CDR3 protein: CASSEDGLLNTGELFF; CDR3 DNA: TGTGCCAGCAGTGAGGACGGACTACTGAACACCGGGGAGCTGTTTTTT
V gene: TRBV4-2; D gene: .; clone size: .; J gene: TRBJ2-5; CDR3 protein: CASSQEYDSQETQYF; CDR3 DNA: TGTGCCAGCAGCCAAGAATACGACAGCCAAGAGACCCAGTACTTC
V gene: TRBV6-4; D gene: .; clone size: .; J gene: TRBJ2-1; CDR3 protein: CASSDSYASYNEQFF; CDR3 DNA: TGTGCCAGCAGTGACTCCTATGCGTCCTACAATGAGCAGTTCTTC
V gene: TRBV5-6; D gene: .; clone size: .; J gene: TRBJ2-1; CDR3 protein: CASITAREQPFYNEQFF; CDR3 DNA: TGTGCCAGCATCACGGCCAGGGAACAACCCTTTTACAATGAGCAGTTCTTC
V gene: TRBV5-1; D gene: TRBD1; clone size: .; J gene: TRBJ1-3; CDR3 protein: CASSLQLTPGQGPNTIYF; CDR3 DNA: TGCGCCAGCAGCTTGCAGCTTACCCCGGGACAGGGGCCAAACACCATATATTTT
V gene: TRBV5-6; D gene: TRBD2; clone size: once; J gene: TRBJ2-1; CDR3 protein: CASSLGLATLSSYNEQFF; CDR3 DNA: TGTGCCAGCAGCTTGGGACTAGCGACCCTCAGCTCCTACAATGAGCAGTTCTTC
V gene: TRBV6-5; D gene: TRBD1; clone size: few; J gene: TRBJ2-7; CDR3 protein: CASSYSGQGDEQYF; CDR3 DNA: TGTGCCAGCAGTTACTCGGGACAGGGAGACGAGCAGTACTTC
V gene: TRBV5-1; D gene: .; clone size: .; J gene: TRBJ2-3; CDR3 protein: CASSLEGTSTDTQYF; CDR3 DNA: TGCGCCAGCAGCTTGGAGGGGACTAGCACAGATACGCAGTATTTT
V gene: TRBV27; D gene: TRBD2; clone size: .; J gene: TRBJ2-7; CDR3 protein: CASSGLAGVSYEQYF; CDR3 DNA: TGTGCCAGCAGTGGACTAGCGGGAGTAAGCTACGAGCAGTACTTC
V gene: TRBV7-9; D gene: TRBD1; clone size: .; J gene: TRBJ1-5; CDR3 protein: CASSLGQGAGQPQHF; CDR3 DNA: TGTGCCAGCAGCTTAGGACAGGGGGCCGGTCAGCCCCAGCATTTT
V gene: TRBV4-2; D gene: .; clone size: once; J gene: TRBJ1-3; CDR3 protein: CASSPMGRGGNTIYF; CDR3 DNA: TGTGCCAGCAGCCCTATGGGCAGGGGAGGAAACACCATATATTTT
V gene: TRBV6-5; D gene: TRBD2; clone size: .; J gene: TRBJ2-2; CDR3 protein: CASSYSGLARTGELFF; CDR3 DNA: TGTGCCAGCAGTTACTCGGGACTAGCGCGAACCGGGGAGCTGTTTTTT
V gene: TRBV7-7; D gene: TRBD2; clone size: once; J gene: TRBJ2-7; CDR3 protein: CASSLVPREGPYEQYF; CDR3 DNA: TGTGCTAGCAGCTTAGTTCCGCGGGAGGGCCCCTACGAGCAGTACTTC
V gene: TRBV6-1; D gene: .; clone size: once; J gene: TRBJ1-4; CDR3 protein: CASSEGQAGEKLFF; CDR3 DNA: TGTGCCAGCAGTGAAGGGCAAGCGGGGGAAAAACTGTTTTTT
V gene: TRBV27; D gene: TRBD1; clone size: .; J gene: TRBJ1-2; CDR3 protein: CASSSPGDRGYGYTF; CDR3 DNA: TGTGCCAGCAGTTCCCCCGGTGACAGGGGGTATGGCTACACCTTC
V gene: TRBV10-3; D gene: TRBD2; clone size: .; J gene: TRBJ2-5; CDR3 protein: CAIKTSGVQETQYF; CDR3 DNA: TGTGCCATCAAGACTAGCGGGGTCCAAGAGACCCAGTACTTC
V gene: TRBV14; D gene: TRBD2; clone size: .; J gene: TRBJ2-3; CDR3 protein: CASSLIAGSDTDTQYF; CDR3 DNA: TGTGCCAGCAGCCTTATAGCGGGATCAGACACAGATACGCAGTATTTT
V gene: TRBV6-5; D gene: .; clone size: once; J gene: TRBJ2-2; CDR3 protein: CASRTQGLAGELFF; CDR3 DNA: TGTGCCAGCAGAACCCAGGGCTTGGCCGGGGAGCTGTTTTTT
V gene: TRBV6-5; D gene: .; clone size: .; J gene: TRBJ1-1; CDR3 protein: CASTDQGRFPEAFF; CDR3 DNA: TGTGCCAGCACCGACCAAGGCAGGTTCCCTGAAGCTTTCTTT
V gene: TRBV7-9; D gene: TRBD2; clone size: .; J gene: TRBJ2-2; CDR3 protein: CASSLPLAGNTGELFF; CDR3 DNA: TGTGCCAGCAGCCTTCCCCTAGCGGGGAACACCGGGGAGCTGTTTTTT
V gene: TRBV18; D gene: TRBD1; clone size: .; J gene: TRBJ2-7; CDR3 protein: CASSSDRGSYEQYF; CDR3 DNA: TGTGCCAGCTCATCGGACAGGGGCTCCTACGAGCAGTACTTC
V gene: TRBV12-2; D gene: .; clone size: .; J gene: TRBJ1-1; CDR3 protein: CASRSRTGNTEAFF; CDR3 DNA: TGTGCAAGTCGCTCCCGAACAGGGAACACTGAAGCTTTCTTT
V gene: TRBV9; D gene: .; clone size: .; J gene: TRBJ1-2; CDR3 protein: CASSVDLRGGGSYGYTF; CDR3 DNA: TGTGCCAGCAGCGTAGACCTCCGGGGGGGTGGTAGCTATGGCTACACCTTC
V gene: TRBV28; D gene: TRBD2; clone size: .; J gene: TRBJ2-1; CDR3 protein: CASSPTSPNEQFF; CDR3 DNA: TGTGCCAGCAGCCCGACTAGCCCAAATGAGCAGTTCTTC
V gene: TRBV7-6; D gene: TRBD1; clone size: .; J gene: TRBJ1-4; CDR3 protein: CASSSRQGSELFF; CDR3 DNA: TGTGCCAGCAGCTCAAGACAGGGATCAGAACTGTTTTTT
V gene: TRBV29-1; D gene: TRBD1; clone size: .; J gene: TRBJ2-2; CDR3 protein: CSVEGQYTGELFF; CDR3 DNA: TGCAGCGTTGAGGGACAGTACACCGGGGAGCTGTTTTTT
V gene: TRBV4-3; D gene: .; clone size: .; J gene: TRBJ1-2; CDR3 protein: CASSQAQGNYGYTF; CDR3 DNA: TGCGCCAGCAGCCAAGCACAGGGCAACTATGGCTACACCTTC